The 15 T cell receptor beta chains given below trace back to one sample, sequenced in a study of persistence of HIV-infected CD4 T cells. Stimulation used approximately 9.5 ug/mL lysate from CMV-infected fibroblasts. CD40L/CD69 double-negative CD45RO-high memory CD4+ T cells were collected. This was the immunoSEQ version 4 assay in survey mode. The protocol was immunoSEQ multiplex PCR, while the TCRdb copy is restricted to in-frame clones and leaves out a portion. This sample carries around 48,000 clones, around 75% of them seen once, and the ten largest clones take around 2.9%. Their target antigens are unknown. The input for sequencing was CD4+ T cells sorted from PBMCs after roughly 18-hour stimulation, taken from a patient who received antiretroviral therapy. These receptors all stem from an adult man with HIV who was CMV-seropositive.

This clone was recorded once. In DNA form, the CDR3 reads TGTGCCAGCAGCTACGGCGGGGGGGCGGTCAATGAGCAGTTCTTC. This gives the protein CASSYGGGAVNEQFF. The rearrangement uses TRBV5-4 and TRBJ2-1; 9 positions match TRBD2. The CDR3 spans 15 residues. V shed 3 bases, J shed 6 bases, and the junction held 7 bases outside the gene matches. CDR1 SGHNT and CDR2 YYREEE come from the germline V gene (reference sequence).

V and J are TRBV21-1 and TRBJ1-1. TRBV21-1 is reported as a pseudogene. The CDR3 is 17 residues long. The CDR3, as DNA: TGTGCCAGCAGCAAACATAAAGTAAATTTGGTCGACACTGAAGCTTTCTTT. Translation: CASSKHKVNLVDTEAFF.

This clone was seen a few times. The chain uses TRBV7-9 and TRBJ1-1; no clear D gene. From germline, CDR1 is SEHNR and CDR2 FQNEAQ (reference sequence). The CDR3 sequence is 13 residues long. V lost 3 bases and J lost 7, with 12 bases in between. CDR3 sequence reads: CASSFRTAFEAFF. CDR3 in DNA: TGTGCCAGCAGCTTCCGGACCGCATTTGAAGCTTTCTTT. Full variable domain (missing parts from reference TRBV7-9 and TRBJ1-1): DTGVSQNPRHKITKRGQNVTFRCDPISEHNRLYWYRQTLGQGPEFLTYFQNEAQLEKSRLLSDRFSAERPKGSFSTLEIQRTEQGDSAMYLCASSFRTAFEAFFGQGTRLTVV.

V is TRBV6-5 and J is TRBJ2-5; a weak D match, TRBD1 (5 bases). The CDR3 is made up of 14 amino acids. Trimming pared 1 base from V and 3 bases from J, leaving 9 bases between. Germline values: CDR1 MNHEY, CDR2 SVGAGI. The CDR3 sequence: CASSYYAREETQYF. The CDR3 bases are TGTGCCAGCAGTTACTACGCCAGGGAAGAGACCCAGTACTTC.

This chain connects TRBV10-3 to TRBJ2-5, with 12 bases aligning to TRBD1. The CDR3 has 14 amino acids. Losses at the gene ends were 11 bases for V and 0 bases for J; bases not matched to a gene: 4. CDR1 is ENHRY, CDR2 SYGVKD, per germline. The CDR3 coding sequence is TGTGCCGGCGGGACAGGGGGCCACCAAGAGACCCAGTACTTC. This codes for CAGGTGGHQETQYF.

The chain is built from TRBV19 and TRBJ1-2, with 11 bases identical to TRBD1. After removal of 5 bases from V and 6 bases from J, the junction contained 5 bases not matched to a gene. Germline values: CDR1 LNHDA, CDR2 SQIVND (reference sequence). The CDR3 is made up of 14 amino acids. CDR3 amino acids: CASSPRDRGDGYTF. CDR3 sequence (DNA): TGTGCCAGTAGTCCGCGGGACAGGGGGGATGGCTACACCTTC.

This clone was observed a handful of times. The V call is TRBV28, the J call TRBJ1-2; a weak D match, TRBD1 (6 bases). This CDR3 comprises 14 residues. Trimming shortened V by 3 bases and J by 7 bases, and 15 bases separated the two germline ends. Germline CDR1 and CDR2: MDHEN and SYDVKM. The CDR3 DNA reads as TGTGCCAGCAGTTTCCAGGGGAGAGAGGGTGGCTACACCTTC. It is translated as CASSFQGREGGYTF.

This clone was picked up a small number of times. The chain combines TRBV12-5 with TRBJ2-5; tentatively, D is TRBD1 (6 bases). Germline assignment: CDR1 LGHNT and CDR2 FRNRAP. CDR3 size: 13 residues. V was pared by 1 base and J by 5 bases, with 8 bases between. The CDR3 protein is CASGLGQGETQYF. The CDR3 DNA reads TGTGCTAGTGGTTTGGGCCAGGGGGAGACCCAGTACTTC.

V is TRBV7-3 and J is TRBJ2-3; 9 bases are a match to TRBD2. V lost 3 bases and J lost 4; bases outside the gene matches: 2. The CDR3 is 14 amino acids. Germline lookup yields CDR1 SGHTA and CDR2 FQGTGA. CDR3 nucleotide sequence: TGTGCCAGCAGCTTGGGACTAGCATCAGATACGCAGTATTTT. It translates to CASSLGLASDTQYF. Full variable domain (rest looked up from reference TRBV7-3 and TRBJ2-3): GAGVSQTPSNKVTEKGKYVELRCDPISGHTALYWYRQSLGQGPEFLIYFQGTGAADDSGLPNDRFFAVRPEGSVSTLKIQRTERGDSAVYLCASSLGLASDTQYFGPGTRLTVL.

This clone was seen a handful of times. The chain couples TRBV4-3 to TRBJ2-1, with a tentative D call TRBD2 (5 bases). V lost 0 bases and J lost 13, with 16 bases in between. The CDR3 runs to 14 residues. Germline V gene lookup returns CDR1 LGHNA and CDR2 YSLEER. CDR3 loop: CASSQDRASPNQFF. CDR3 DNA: TGCGCCAGCAGCCAAGATCGGGCTAGCCCCAACCAGTTCTTC.

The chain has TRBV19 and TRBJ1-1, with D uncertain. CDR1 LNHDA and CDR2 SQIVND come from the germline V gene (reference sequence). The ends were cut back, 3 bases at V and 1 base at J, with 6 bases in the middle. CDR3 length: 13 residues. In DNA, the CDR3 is TGTGCCAGTAGTATTACAGCGAACACTGAAGCTTTCTTT. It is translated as CASSITANTEAFF.

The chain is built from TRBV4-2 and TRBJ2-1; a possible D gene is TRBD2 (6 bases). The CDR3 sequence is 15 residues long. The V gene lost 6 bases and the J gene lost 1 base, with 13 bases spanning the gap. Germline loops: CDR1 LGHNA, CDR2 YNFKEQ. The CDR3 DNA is TGTGCCAGCAGGGAGAGGGACTCGTCCTACAATGAGCAGTTCTTC. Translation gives CASRERDSSYNEQFF.

The CDR3 protein is CASSLQGPDSPLHF. The CDR3 DNA follows: TGTGCCAGCAGCCTACAGGGGCCCGATTCACCCCTCCACTTT. This sequence joins TRBV2 and TRBJ1-6; 7 bases map to TRBD1. Germline V gene lookup returns CDR1 SNHLY and CDR2 FYNNEI. The CDR3 sequence is 14 residues long. The V gene end was trimmed by 6 bases and the J gene end by 8 bases; junction bases not matched to a gene: 7.

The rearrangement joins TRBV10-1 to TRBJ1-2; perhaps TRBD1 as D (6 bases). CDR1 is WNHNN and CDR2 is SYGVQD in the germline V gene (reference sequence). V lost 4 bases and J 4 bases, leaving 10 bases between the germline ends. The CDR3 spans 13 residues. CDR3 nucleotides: TGCGCCAGCAGTGTAAGGGGGAGCTATGGCTACACCTTC. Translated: CASSVRGSYGYTF.

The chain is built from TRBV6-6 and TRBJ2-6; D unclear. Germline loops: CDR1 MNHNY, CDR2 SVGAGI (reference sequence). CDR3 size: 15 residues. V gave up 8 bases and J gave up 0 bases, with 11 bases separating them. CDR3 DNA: TGTGCCAGCTGGAAATCGAGCTCTGGGGCCAACGTCCTGACTTTC. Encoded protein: CASWKSSSGANVLTF.